The next 5 T cell receptor beta chains were all read from a single sample in a study of T-cell reconstitution after alpha-beta-depleted transplantation in children. TCRbeta library preparation incorporated unique molecular identifiers. In TCRdb, the PCR reads were re-called with MiXCR into one record per CDR3 protein. The sample includes some 550,000 distinct CDR3 sequences, around 17% of them seen just once. The sequencing used PBMCs from the stem cell graft donor, collected from the stem cell graft. The receptor source for this set is a human donor who donated a stem cell graft to a child with acute lymphoblastic leukemia.

The chain carries TRBV5-1 and TRBJ2-2; TRBD1 might be the D (7 bases). Germline values: CDR1 SGHRS, CDR2 YFSETQ. This CDR3 has 14 amino acids. Trimming took 4 bases from V and 5 from J, leaving 12 bases between them. The CDR3: CASSAGQFTGELFF. Here the CDR3 DNA reads TGCGCCAGCAGCGCGGGACAGTTTACCGGGGAGCTGTTTTTT. The entire variable domain, with the rest obtained from reference TRBV5-1 and TRBJ2-2, is as follows: KAGVTQTPRYLIKTRGQQVTLSCSPISGHRSVSWYQQTPGQGLQFLFEYFSETQRNKGNFPGRFSGRQFSNSRSEMNVSTLELGDSALYLCASSAGQFTGELFFGEGSRLTVL.

The genes are TRBV4-1 and TRBJ1-2, with no clear D. CDR3 length equals 14 residues. Germline loops: CDR1 MGHRA, CDR2 YSYEKL. V was pared by 4 bases and J by 6 bases, with 15 bases between. The chain's CDR3 is CASSRSDDADGYTF. The DNA for the CDR3 is TGCGCCAGCAGCCGATCGGACGACGCAGATGGCTACACCTTC.

The chain carries TRBV4-1 and TRBJ1-3; the D is unclear. This CDR3 spans 15 amino acids. Germline lookup yields CDR1 MGHRA and CDR2 YSYEKL. V dropped 1 base and J dropped 4 bases, with 11 bases sitting between them. As DNA, the CDR3 is TGCGCCAGCAGCCAAGCTTACAGCGGAGGAAACACCATATATTTT. Protein sequence: CASSQAYSGGNTIYF.

This chain links TRBV5-1 with TRBJ2-7; TRBD1 agrees at 9 bases. CDR1 is SGHRS and CDR2 is YFSETQ in the germline V gene. The CDR3 loop spans 16 amino acids. V was pared by 1 base and J by 3 bases, with 8 bases of the junction left unmatched. CDR3: CASSLLPGTGNYEQYF. The CDR3 nucleotides are TGCGCCAGCAGCTTGTTACCCGGGACAGGGAACTACGAGCAGTACTTC.

This chain joins TRBV4-1 and TRBJ1-5; unclear D gene. Between the trimmed V and J ends, which lost 0 bases and 9 bases, there was a span of 12 bases. CDR3 length: 14 amino acids. Germline CDR1 MGHRA, CDR2 YSYEKL. The CDR3 reads CASSQDPLYRPQHF. The CDR3 bases are TGCGCCAGCAGCCAAGATCCCCTTTATCGGCCCCAGCATTTT.